This T cell receptor (beta chain) was captured by sequencing in a study of cytomegalovirus exposure and HLA in healthy donors. Points from the study as a whole: Later work associated 16,951 TCR beta sequences with HLA alleles at 0.05 false discovery rate. CMV serostatus was the only immune exposure information that was available. Per a prior analysis, the majority of TCR beta V segments were productive roughly 87% or roughly 30% of the time.

Primers: 60 Vbeta forward and 13 Jbeta reverse. In the authors' workflow: An analysis that came later counted around 80 million unique TCR beta chains, 9 million to 12 million shared. Libraries were prepared by immunoSEQ multiplex PCR; TCRdb keeps only in-frame clonotypes and omits some of them. D and trimming were read from the DNA, whereas the V and J calls and clone size are those reported in that table. The sample holds 150,000 to 200,000 clones, roughly 80% seen once. Concerning this clone: Its antigen is not known.

CDR1 SGHVS and CDR2 FNYEAQ come from the germline V gene. This CDR3 is 17 amino acids long. Unmatched junction bases numbered 8, after V lost 5 bases and J lost 4 bases. The specimen sequenced was PBMCs. V usage is TRBV7-6 and J usage is TRBJ2-3; 14 bases match TRBD2. The receptor comes from a man between 18 and 29 years old in good health and CMV-seropositive. DNA for the CDR3: TGTGCCAGCAGCACGGGACTAGCGGGAGAGGGCCCAGATACGCAGTATTTT. As protein: CASSTGLAGEGPDTQYF.